What follows is one T cell receptor beta chain and its context. The antigen is undetermined. This entry comes from a study of CD8+ T cells in alopecia areata. The study, taken as a whole, reports: Although TCR sharing was seen in mice, sharing across patients was less clear, possibly for HLA-related reasons.

The CDR3 extends over 13 amino acids. The V gene's germline CDR1 is SEHNR and CDR2 FQNEAQ (reference sequence). V was shortened by 3 bases and J by 1 base, with 6 bases between the two germline ends. RNA extraction and reverse transcription yielded cDNA as sequencing template. Profiling relied on immunoSEQ multiplex PCR, and the TCRdb table lists in-frame clones only, not all of them. The sample lists around 100,000 clones; around 50% were seen once. This receptor was obtained from a human donor in good health. Sequenced: CD4+ T cells sorted from blood. V gene TRBV7-9 combines with J gene TRBJ1-1; D ambiguous. The CDR3 sequence: CASSFEANTEAFF. The CDR3 DNA is TGTGCCAGCAGCTTCGAAGCGAACACTGAAGCTTTCTTT.